The 2 T cell receptor beta chains presented below share a single source sample, sequenced in a study of human T cells and chemical hapten exposure. Each CDR3 protein gets one entry after TCRdb re-called the RACE reads with MiXCR. The sample records some 82,000 distinct CDR3 sequences, roughly 10% being singletons. Noted time point: patch test 1, 2 weeks after DPC sensitization. Treatment of the sample: therapeutic diphenylcyclopropenone sensitization with weekly scalp DPC. This sample comprised whole blood, obtained in connection with sensitization to the hapten diphenylcyclopropenone (DPC). Every receptor here comes from a woman aged 50 to 60 with alopecia areata. Some clones in this sample may be carry-over from other donors' samples.

The chain is built from TRBV7-9 and TRBJ1-5; 8 bases align to TRBD1. Germline V gene sequence: CDR1 SEHNR, CDR2 FQNEAQ (reference sequence). The junction had 5 bases not matched to a gene; V was cut back by 5 bases and J by 5 bases. This CDR3 spans 14 amino acids. The CDR3 region is CASSVSGGYQPQHF. The CDR3 nucleotides are TGTGCCAGCAGCGTATCAGGGGGCTATCAGCCCCAGCATTTT.

The CDR3, as DNA: TGTGCCAGCAAACCCCGGGGGACCACCGGGGAGCTGTTTTTT. Translated: CASKPRGTTGELFF. The V and J genes are TRBV2 and TRBJ2-2; tentative D call: TRBD2 (6 bases). The CDR3 consists of 14 residues. With 7 bases removed from V and 4 bases from J, the gap between germline ends came to 13 bases. The germline V gene has CDR1 SNHLY and CDR2 FYNNEI.